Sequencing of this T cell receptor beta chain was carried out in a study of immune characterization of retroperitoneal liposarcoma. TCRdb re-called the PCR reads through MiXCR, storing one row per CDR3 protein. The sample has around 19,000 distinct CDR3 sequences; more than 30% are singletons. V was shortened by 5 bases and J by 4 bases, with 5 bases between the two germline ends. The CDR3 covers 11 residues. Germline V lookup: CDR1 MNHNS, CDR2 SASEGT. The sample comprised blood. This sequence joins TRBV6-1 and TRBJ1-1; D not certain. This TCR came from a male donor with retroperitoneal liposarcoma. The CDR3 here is CASSRSTEAFF. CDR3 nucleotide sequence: TGTGCCAGCAGTCGGTCCACTGAAGCTTTCTTT.